This T cell receptor beta chain was sequenced during a study of OX40 agonist ivuxolimab in advanced cancers. V lost 0 bases to trimming and J lost 8 bases, with 4 bases between them. The CDR3 runs to 12 residues. Germline CDR1 SGHTA, CDR2 FQGTGA. Clones were read by immunoSEQ multiplex PCR, and TCRdb kept only the in-frame ones, dropping some. The table has some 58,000 clones, roughly nine tenths seen once. In its sample, this clone was seen once. The starting material was CD4+ or CD8+ T cells sorted from blood, obtained in a trial of the OX40 agonist ivuxolimab. This receptor was identified in an adult with an advanced solid tumor such as melanoma, head and neck, liver or kidney cancer. This chain links TRBV7-3 with TRBJ2-2, with D hard to call. The CDR3 protein is CASSLTRGELFF. The CDR3, as DNA: TGTGCCAGCAGCTTAACCCGTGGGGAGCTGTTTTTT. Using reference TRBV7-3 and TRBJ2-2 for the parts outside the CDR3, the full variable domain is GAGVSQTPSNKVTEKGKYVELRCDPISGHTALYWYRQSLGQGPEFLIYFQGTGAADDSGLPNDRFFAVRPEGSVSTLKIQRTERGDSAVYLCASSLTRGELFFGEGSRLTVL.